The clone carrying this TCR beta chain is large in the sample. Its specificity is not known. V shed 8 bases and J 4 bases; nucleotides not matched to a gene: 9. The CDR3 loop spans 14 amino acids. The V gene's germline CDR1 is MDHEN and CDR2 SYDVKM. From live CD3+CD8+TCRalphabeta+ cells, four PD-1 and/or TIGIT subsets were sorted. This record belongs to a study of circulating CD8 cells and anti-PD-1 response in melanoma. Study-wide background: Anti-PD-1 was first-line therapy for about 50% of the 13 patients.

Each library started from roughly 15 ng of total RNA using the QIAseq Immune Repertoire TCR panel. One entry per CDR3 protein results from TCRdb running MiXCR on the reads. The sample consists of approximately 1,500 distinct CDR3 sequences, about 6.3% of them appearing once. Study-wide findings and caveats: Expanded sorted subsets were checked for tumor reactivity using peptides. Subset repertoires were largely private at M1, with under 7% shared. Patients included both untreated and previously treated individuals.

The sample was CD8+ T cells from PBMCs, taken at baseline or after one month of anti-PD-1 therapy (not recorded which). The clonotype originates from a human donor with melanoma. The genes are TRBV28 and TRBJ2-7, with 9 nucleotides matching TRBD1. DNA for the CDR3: TGTGCCAGCCGAGTGGGACAGGGCTTATACGAGCAGTACTTC. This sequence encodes CASRVGQGLYEQYF.